The 4 T cell receptor beta chains in this list originate from one sample, sequenced in a study of T cells in Graves' hyperthyroidism and ophthalmopathy. The investigators amplified TCR beta CDR3 regions from RNA transcripts. HTBI primers drove first-round RT-PCR of the TCR CDR3. TCRdb re-derived calls from the multiplex PCR reads in MiXCR, one entry per CDR3 protein. The sample has about 610,000 distinct CDR3 sequences, around 15% seen once; the top ten hold approximately 4.2%. The sample consisted of blood. The receptors stem from a woman aged 35 to 49 with Graves' ophthalmopathy.

The CDR3 region has the DNA TGTGCCAGCAGCACCAGCGGGGCTAGGGGAAACATTCAGTACTTC. It yields the protein CASSTSGARGNIQYF. The chain joins TRBV3-1 to TRBJ2-4; 7 bases agree with TRBD2. Per the germline V gene, CDR1 is LGHDT and CDR2 is YNNKEL (reference sequence). The length of the CDR3 is 15 residues. J was trimmed by 6 bases and V by 5 bases; bases with no gene match: 10.

This clonotype appeared a few times. V is TRBV4-1 and J is TRBJ2-3, with 9 bases aligning to TRBD2. V gave up 3 bases and J gave up 0 bases; unmatched junction bases: 4. Germline V gene lookup returns CDR1 MGHRA and CDR2 YSYEKL. The CDR3 extends over 16 amino acids. As DNA, the CDR3 is TGCGCCAGCAGCCACTCTAGCGGGGCTAGCACAGATACGCAGTATTTT. As protein: CASSHSSGASTDTQYF.

The chain has TRBV19 and TRBJ2-1; D might be TRBD1 (5 bases). The ends were cut back, 7 bases at V and 1 base at J, with 11 bases in the middle. Germline CDR1 reads LNHDA; CDR2 reads SQIVND (reference sequence). CDR3 size: 14 residues. The CDR3 DNA is TGTGCCAGTAAAGGGGCGAGGTCCTACAATGAGCAGTTCTTC. Translating gives CASKGARSYNEQFF. Based on the CDR3 plus reference TRBV19 and TRBJ2-1, the full variable domain is DGGITQSPKYLFRKEGQNVTLSCEQNLNHDAMYWYRQDPGQGLRLIYYSQIVNDFQKGDIAEGYSVSREKKESFPLTVTSAQKNPTAFYLCASKGARSYNEQFFGPGTRLTVL.

This clonotype was recorded many times. The chain recombines TRBV19 with TRBJ1-5; 7 nucleotides match TRBD1. Germline CDR1 is LNHDA and CDR2 is SQIVND (reference sequence). V shed 4 bases and J 0 bases; nucleotides not matched to a gene: 3. The CDR3 covers 15 residues. The CDR3 region has the DNA TGTGCCAGTAGTAAAGGGGGCTATAGCAATCAGCCCCAGCATTTT. It translates to CASSKGGYSNQPQHF.